These 13 T cell receptor beta chains share one sample of origin, sequenced in a study of early T cells in non-severe SARS-CoV-2 infection. MiXCR, applied by TCRdb to the 5' RACE reads, yields one record per CDR3 protein. The data hold tens of thousands of distinct CDR3 sequences, with over 7% observed a single time. The specimen was whole blood. The receptors were sampled from an adult who was a healthcare worker with PCR-confirmed SARS-CoV-2 infection or an uninfected control (not recorded which).

This clonotype was observed a few times. In nucleotides, the CDR3 is TGTGCCATCAGTGAGAGTGGGGCTGAGACCGGGGAGCTGTTTTTT. This codes for CAISESGAETGELFF. The chain combines TRBV10-3 with TRBJ2-2; the D gene is possibly TRBD1 (5 bases). Germline V gives CDR1 ENHRY, CDR2 SYGVKD. V was trimmed by 2 bases and J by 5 bases, leaving 12 bases between them. This CDR3 is 15 amino acids long.

The chain employs TRBV3-1 and TRBJ1-5, with a possible D match to TRBD1 (6 bases). Per the germline V gene, CDR1 is LGHDT and CDR2 is YNNKEL (reference sequence). The CDR3 covers 14 residues. With 3 bases removed from V and 5 bases from J, the gap between germline ends came to 11 bases. CDR3 nucleotide sequence: TGTGCCAGCAGCCAGGGGACACGACATCAGCCCCAGCATTTT. Its protein product is CASSQGTRHQPQHF.

The chain has TRBV29-1 and TRBJ1-2; D gene uncertain. CDR1 SQVTM and CDR2 ANQGSEA come from the germline V gene. This CDR3 contains 11 residues. V dropped 0 bases and J dropped 6 bases, with 5 bases sitting between them. The CDR3 sequence: CSVEDQNGYTF. The CDR3 region has the DNA TGCAGCGTTGAAGATCAAAATGGCTACACCTTC.

This clonotype was counted only a few times. The chain combines TRBV5-8 with TRBJ2-7, with unresolved D. The CDR3 runs to 8 residues. Deletions cut 5 bases from V and 13 bases from J, with 7 bases between. CDR1 is SGHTS and CDR2 is YDEGEE in the germline V gene. The CDR3 loop reads CASSSHYF. The CDR3 nucleotides read TGTGCCAGCAGTTCGCATTACTTC.

This clonotype has just a few counts. The chain uses TRBV12-3 or TRBV12-4 and TRBJ1-4; D remains unclear. This CDR3 is 11 amino acids long. V dropped 6 bases and J dropped 7 bases, with 6 bases sitting between them. In nucleotides, the CDR3 is TGTGCCAGCAGAAAGGGTGAAAAACTGTTTTTT. It is translated as CASRKGEKLFF.

The chain couples TRBV5-1 to TRBJ1-1; D ambiguous. The CDR3 contains 14 residues. Trimming took 0 bases from V and 8 from J, leaving 14 bases between them. Germline CDR1 is SGHRS and CDR2 is YFSETQ. DNA of the CDR3: TGCGCCAGCAGCTTGGCCCCGGTCAGGCAGGAAGCTTTCTTT. This translates into CASSLAPVRQEAFF. Full variable domain (missing parts from reference TRBV5-1 and TRBJ1-1): KAGVTQTPRYLIKTRGQQVTLSCSPISGHRSVSWYQQTPGQGLQFLFEYFSETQRNKGNFPGRFSGRQFSNSRSEMNVSTLELGDSALYLCASSLAPVRQEAFFGQGTRLTVV.

Only a few counts were recorded for this clonotype. The chain couples TRBV2 to TRBJ2-3; unclear D gene. This CDR3 has 14 amino acids. Germline loops: CDR1 SNHLY, CDR2 FYNNEI. Trimming removed 0 bases at V and 2 bases at J, with 6 bases between. The chain's CDR3 is CASSEAGFTDTQYF. CDR3 in DNA: TGTGCCAGCAGTGAAGCAGGCTTCACAGATACGCAGTATTTT.

This clonotype was found many times. V usage is TRBV7-9 and J usage is TRBJ2-3; D is undetermined. The V and J ends lost 3 bases and 6 bases respectively, with 4 bases between them. Germline V gene data show CDR1 as SEHNR and CDR2 as FQNEAQ (reference sequence). CDR3 size: 11 residues. CDR3 amino acids: CASSFGDTQYF. Here the CDR3 DNA reads TGTGCCAGCAGCTTTGGGGATACGCAGTATTTT. The variable domain in full, with the rest retrieved from reference TRBV7-9 and TRBJ2-3, is DTGVSQNPRHKITKRGQNVTFRCDPISEHNRLYWYRQTLGQGPEFLTYFQNEAQLEKSRLLSDRFSAERPKGSFSTLEIQRTEQGDSAMYLCASSFGDTQYFGPGTRLTVL.

There are a few counts of this clonotype. The chain links TRBV19 to TRBJ1-1; D may be TRBD1 (5 bases). This CDR3 spans 14 amino acids. The V gene lost 6 bases and the J gene lost 3 bases, with 14 bases spanning the gap. The germline V gene encodes CDR1 LNHDA and CDR2 SQIVND (reference sequence). CDR3 protein: CASSLGGTHTEAFF. CDR3 sequence (DNA): TGTGCCAGTAGCCTGGGTGGGACCCACACTGAAGCTTTCTTT.

The chain couples TRBV10-3 to TRBJ2-3, with D perhaps matching TRBD1 (6 bases). V shed 10 bases and J shed 1 base, with 18 bases lying between them. CDR1 is ENHRY, CDR2 SYGVKD, per germline. The CDR3 has 15 amino acids. The DNA of the CDR3 is TGTGCCAGCCGGGGTGGGGGCTCCCGCACAGATACGCAGTATTTT. The encoded protein is CASRGGGSRTDTQYF.

This chain joins TRBV18 and TRBJ2-2, with D unresolved. Germline-derived CDR1 and CDR2 are KGHSH and LQKENI. V was shortened by 2 bases and J by 7 bases, with 17 bases between the two germline ends. This CDR3 is 16 amino acids long. The CDR3 loop reads CASSPILTQTGGELFF. CDR3 bases: TGTGCCAGCTCACCAATACTGACACAGACCGGCGGGGAGCTGTTTTTT.

V gene TRBV19 combines with J gene TRBJ1-2; D unresolved. Trimming stripped 3 bases from V and 0 bases from J, with 8 bases between. Germline lookup yields CDR1 LNHDA and CDR2 SQIVND (reference sequence). This CDR3 has 14 amino acids. For the CDR3, the DNA is TGTGCCAGTAGTATCGACGGTTCTAACTATGGCTACACCTTC. Translation gives CASSIDGSNYGYTF. The variable domain in full, completed from reference TRBV19 and TRBJ1-2, reads DGGITQSPKYLFRKEGQNVTLSCEQNLNHDAMYWYRQDPGQGLRLIYYSQIVNDFQKGDIAEGYSVSREKKESFPLTVTSAQKNPTAFYLCASSIDGSNYGYTFGSGTRLTVV.

This clonotype was seen a handful of times. This chain connects TRBV5-4 to TRBJ2-1; no firm D call. There are 13 residues in the CDR3. V shed 0 bases and J shed 7 bases, with 8 bases lying between them. CDR1 and CDR2 from the germline V gene are SGHNT and YYREEE (reference sequence). CDR3 residues: CASSLATWNEQFF. As DNA, the CDR3 is TGTGCCAGCAGCTTGGCCACTTGGAATGAGCAGTTCTTC. Full variable domain (rest looked up from reference TRBV5-4 and TRBJ2-1): ETGVTQSPTHLIKTRGQQVTLRCSSQSGHNTVSWYQQALGQGPQFIFQYYREEENGRGNFPPRFSGLQFPNYSSELNVNALELDDSALYLCASSLATWNEQFFGPGTRLTVL.